These T cell receptor beta chains were read from a single sample in a study of blood T cell repertoires in COVID-19. Profiling relied on immunoSEQ multiplex PCR, and the TCRdb table lists in-frame clones only, not all of them. The table has around 68,000 clones, 89% seen once. The sequencing sample was made of peripheral blood. These receptors were obtained from a man aged 45-60 years with active COVID-19. Both conserved end residues are part of each CDR3. D genes are given only for firm matches. Some rows mark clone size as missing; the rest say once, few, many or name a class of expanded clone.

V: TRBV7-8
size: NA
D: TRBD2
J: TRBJ2-2
CDR3: CASSFKTSGFYTGELFF
DNA: TGTGCCAGCAGCTTTAAGACTAGCGGGTTTTACACCGGGGAGCTGTTTTTT

V: TRBV5-8
size: NA
D: TRBD1
J: TRBJ1-5
CDR3: CASSSQGNQPQHF
DNA: TGTGCCAGCAGCTCACAGGGGAATCAGCCCCAGCATTTT

V: TRBV5-1
size: NA
D: NA
J: TRBJ1-2
CDR3: CASTPAGATNYGYTF
DNA: TGCGCCAGCACACCGGCAGGGGCCACTAACTATGGCTACACCTTC

V: TRBV12-3/TRBV12-4
size: NA
D: NA
J: TRBJ2-1
CDR3: CASSFSGYNEQFF
DNA: TGTGCCAGCAGTTTTTCAGGGTACAATGAGCAGTTCTTC

V: TRBV7-2
size: NA
D: NA
J: TRBJ1-1
CDR3: CASSVTGFTEAFF
DNA: TGTGCCAGCAGCGTGACAGGATTCACTGAAGCTTTCTTT

V: TRBV6-6
size: NA
D: NA
J: TRBJ1-5
CDR3: CASSPDGGYQPQHF
DNA: TGTGCCAGCAGCCCCGACGGGGGGTATCAGCCCCAGCATTTT

V: TRBV11-3
size: NA
D: NA
J: TRBJ2-4
CDR3: CASSLVGFRSLTKNIQYF
DNA: TGTGCCAGCAGCTTAGTCGGGTTTAGGAGCCTGACCAAAAACATTCAGTACTTC

V: TRBV19
size: NA
D: TRBD1
J: TRBJ2-7
CDR3: CASSRTGGTYEQYF
DNA: TGTGCCAGTAGTAGAACAGGGGGCACGTACGAGCAGTACTTC

V: TRBV27
size: NA
D: NA
J: TRBJ1-5
CDR3: CASSPGRGGPQHF
DNA: TGTGCCAGCAGTCCCGGACGGGGGGGGCCCCAGCATTTT

V: TRBV5-1
size: NA
D: TRBD2
J: TRBJ2-7
CDR3: CASSPGLGTTYEQYF
DNA: TGCGCCAGCAGCCCGGGACTAGGGACCACCTACGAGCAGTACTTC

V: TRBV7-2
size: NA
D: TRBD1
J: TRBJ2-7
CDR3: CASSLGLGTGDDEQYF
DNA: TGTGCCAGCAGCTTAGGGTTGGGGACAGGGGACGACGAGCAGTACTTC

V: TRBV5-1
size: NA
D: NA
J: TRBJ2-5
CDR3: CASSIAGTNDDETQYF
DNA: TGCGCCAGCAGCATTGCCGGGACAAATGACGATGAGACCCAGTACTTC

V: TRBV6-5
size: NA
D: NA
J: TRBJ2-1
CDR3: CASSSRGNEQFF
DNA: TGTGCCAGCAGCAGCCGGGGCAATGAGCAGTTCTTC

V: TRBV30
size: once
D: NA
J: TRBJ1-1
CDR3: CAWSEGVDTEAFF
DNA: TGTGCCTGGAGTGAGGGGGTGGACACTGAAGCTTTCTTT

V: TRBV21-1
size: NA
D: NA
J: TRBJ1-5
CDR3: CASGGRGDQPQHF
DNA: TGCGCCAGCGGGGGGAGGGGGGATCAGCCCCAGCATTTT

V: TRBV9
size: NA
D: NA
J: TRBJ2-5
CDR3: CASSVTPGGRETQYF
DNA: TGTGCCAGCAGCGTAACCCCGGGGGGCAGGGAGACCCAGTACTTC

V: TRBV14
size: NA
D: TRBD2
J: TRBJ2-1
CDR3: CASSRLAGSLEQFF
DNA: TGTGCCAGCAGCCGACTAGCGGGGTCCCTTGAGCAGTTCTTC

V: TRBV5-1
size: NA
D: TRBD1
J: TRBJ2-2
CDR3: CASSIGTGNTGELFF
DNA: TGCGCCAGCAGCATCGGGACAGGGAACACCGGGGAGCTGTTTTTT

V: TRBV7-9
size: NA
D: NA
J: TRBJ1-4
CDR3: CASSPRGVAEKLFF
DNA: TGTGCCAGCAGCCCCCGGGGGGTGGCCGAAAAACTGTTTTTT

V: TRBV2
size: NA
D: NA
J: TRBJ1-2
CDR3: CASSGNQGYGGYTF
DNA: TGTGCCAGCAGTGGAAATCAGGGGTACGGAGGCTACACCTTC

V: TRBV21-1
size: once
D: NA
J: TRBJ1-2
CDR3: CASSRFPTGYGYTF
DNA: TGTGCCAGCAGCAGGTTCCCCACGGGGTATGGCTACACCTTC

V: TRBV6-5
size: NA
D: NA
J: TRBJ2-7
CDR3: CASRQTETSYEQYF
DNA: TGTGCCAGCAGGCAAACAGAAACGTCCTACGAGCAGTACTTC

V: TRBV5-4
size: NA
D: TRBD1
J: TRBJ1-2
CDR3: CASSLQGAEYGYTF
DNA: TGTGCCAGCAGCTTACAGGGGGCGGAATATGGCTACACCTTC

V: TRBV5-1
size: NA
D: TRBD2
J: TRBJ2-3
CDR3: CASSLGTSGITDTQYF
DNA: TGCGCCAGCAGCCTAGGGACTAGCGGTATCACAGATACGCAGTATTTT

V: TRBV30
size: once
D: TRBD1
J: TRBJ1-6
CDR3: CAWSPGQGNSPLHF
DNA: TGTGCCTGGAGTCCTGGACAGGGAAATTCACCCCTCCACTTT

V: TRBV4-3
size: once
D: NA
J: TRBJ1-2
CDR3: CASSQVNRGLDGYTF
DNA: TGCGCCAGCAGCCAAGTGAATCGAGGGTTAGATGGCTACACCTTC

V: TRBV7-9
size: NA
D: NA
J: TRBJ2-3
CDR3: CASSLSSDTQYF
DNA: TGTGCCAGCAGCCTCTCCTCCGATACGCAGTATTTT

V: TRBV5-1
size: NA
D: NA
J: TRBJ1-1
CDR3: CASSPGGTSTEAFF
DNA: TGCGCCAGCAGTCCGGGGGGTACAAGCACTGAAGCTTTCTTT

V: TRBV5-6
size: NA
D: NA
J: TRBJ2-3
CDR3: CASSPISGGTVPSDTQYF
DNA: TGTGCCAGCAGCCCCATCTCGGGGGGGACAGTGCCCTCAGATACGCAGTATTTT

V: TRBV3-1/TRBV3-2
size: NA
D: NA
J: TRBJ2-3
CDR3: CASSQTASSQSQYF
DNA: TGTGCCAGCAGCCAAACAGCCTCCAGTCAATCGCAGTATTTT

V: TRBV19
size: NA
D: NA
J: TRBJ2-7
CDR3: CASSPGGSAEQYF
DNA: TGTGCCAGTAGTCCCGGCGGGTCCGCCGAGCAGTACTTC

V: TRBV2
size: NA
D: NA
J: TRBJ2-7
CDR3: CASSGTGEAEQYF
DNA: TGTGCCAGCAGTGGCACAGGGGAGGCCGAGCAGTACTTC

V: TRBV6-5
size: NA
D: TRBD1
J: TRBJ2-2
CDR3: CATIPGQGGTGELFF
DNA: TGTGCCACCATACCGGGACAGGGGGGCACCGGGGAGCTGTTTTTT

V: TRBV9
size: NA
D: NA
J: TRBJ2-7
CDR3: CASSVGMQGEQYF
DNA: TGTGCCAGCAGCGTTGGCATGCAGGGGGAGCAGTACTTC

V: TRBV11-2
size: NA
D: TRBD2
J: TRBJ2-5
CDR3: CASSPEGGPQETQYF
DNA: TGTGCCAGCAGCCCCGAGGGAGGGCCACAAGAGACCCAGTACTTC

V: TRBV13
size: NA
D: TRBD1
J: TRBJ1-1
CDR3: CASTKWDRATEAFF
DNA: TGTGCCAGCACCAAGTGGGACAGGGCCACTGAAGCTTTCTTT

V: TRBV5-6
size: NA
D: NA
J: TRBJ2-3
CDR3: CASSLDPSSDTQYF
DNA: TGTGCCAGCAGCTTGGATCCCTCCTCAGATACGCAGTATTTT

V: TRBV10-3
size: NA
D: NA
J: TRBJ1-6
CDR3: CAISPGTPNSPLHF
DNA: TGTGCCATCAGTCCAGGGACACCTAATTCACCCCTCCACTTT

V: TRBV6-5
size: NA
D: NA
J: TRBJ1-2
CDR3: CASSLPGDSGYTF
DNA: TGTGCCAGCAGTTTACCGGGAGATAGCGGCTACACCTTC

V: TRBV7-2
size: NA
D: NA
J: TRBJ2-2
CDR3: CASSLELHRAINTGELFF
DNA: TGTGCCAGCAGCCTTGAACTCCACAGGGCGATAAACACCGGGGAGCTGTTTTTT

V: TRBV19
size: NA
D: NA
J: TRBJ1-2
CDR3: CASSRDTAGYGYTF
DNA: TGTGCCAGTAGTAGGGACACCGCAGGCTATGGCTACACCTTC

V: TRBV24-1
size: NA
D: NA
J: TRBJ2-1
CDR3: CATSDPGNNEQFF
DNA: TGTGCCACCAGTGACCCAGGTAACAATGAGCAGTTCTTC